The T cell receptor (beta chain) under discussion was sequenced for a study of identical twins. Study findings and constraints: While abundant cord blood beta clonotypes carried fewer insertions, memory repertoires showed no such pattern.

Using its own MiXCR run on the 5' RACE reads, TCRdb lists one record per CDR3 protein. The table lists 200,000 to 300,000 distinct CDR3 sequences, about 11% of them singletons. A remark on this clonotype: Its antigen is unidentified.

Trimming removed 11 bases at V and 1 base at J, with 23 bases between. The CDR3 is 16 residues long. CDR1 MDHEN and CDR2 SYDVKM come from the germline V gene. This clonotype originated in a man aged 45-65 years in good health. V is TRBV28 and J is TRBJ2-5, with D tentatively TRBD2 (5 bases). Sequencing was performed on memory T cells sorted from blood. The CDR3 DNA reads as TGTGCCGCCAGCAGAGTGGGAGCGAGAACCCAAGAGACCCAGTACTTC. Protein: CAASRVGARTQETQYF.